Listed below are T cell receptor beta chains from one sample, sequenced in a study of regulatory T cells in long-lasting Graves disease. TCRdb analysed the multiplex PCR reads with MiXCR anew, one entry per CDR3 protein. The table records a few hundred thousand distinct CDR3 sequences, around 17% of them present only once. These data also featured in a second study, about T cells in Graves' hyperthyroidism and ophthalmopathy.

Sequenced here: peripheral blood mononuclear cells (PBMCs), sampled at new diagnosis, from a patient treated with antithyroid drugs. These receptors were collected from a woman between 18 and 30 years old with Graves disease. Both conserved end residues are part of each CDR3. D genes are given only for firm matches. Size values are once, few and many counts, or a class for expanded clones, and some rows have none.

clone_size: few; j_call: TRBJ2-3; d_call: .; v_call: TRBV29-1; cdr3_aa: CSVRQDLRNTDTQYF; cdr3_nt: TGCAGCGTCCGACAGGACCTCCGCAACACAGATACGCAGTATTTT
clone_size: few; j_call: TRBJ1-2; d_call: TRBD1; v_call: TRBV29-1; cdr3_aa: CSVRTGGEDGYTF; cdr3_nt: TGCAGCGTTAGAACAGGGGGCGAAGATGGCTACACCTTC
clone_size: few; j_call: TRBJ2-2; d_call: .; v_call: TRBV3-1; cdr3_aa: CASSQKTRMGLFF; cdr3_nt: TGTGCCAGCAGCCAGAAAACTCGGATGGGGCTGTTTTTT
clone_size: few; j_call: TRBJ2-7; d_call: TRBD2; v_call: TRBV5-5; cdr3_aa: CASRRTSGLREQYF; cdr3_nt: TGTGCCAGCAGAAGAACTAGCGGCCTACGGGAGCAGTACTTC
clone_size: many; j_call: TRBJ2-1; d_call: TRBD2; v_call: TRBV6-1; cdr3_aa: CASLSAGGGNEQFF; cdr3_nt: TGTGCCAGCCTGAGCGCGGGAGGGGGGAATGAGCAGTTCTTC
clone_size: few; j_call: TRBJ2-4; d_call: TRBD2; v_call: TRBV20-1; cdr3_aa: CSARLAGGPYNEQYF; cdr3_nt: TGCAGTGCTAGGTTAGCGGGAGGGCCTTACAATGAGCAGTACTTC
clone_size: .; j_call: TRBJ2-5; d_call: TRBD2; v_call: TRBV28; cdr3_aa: CASRLGGSLGQETQYF; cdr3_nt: TGTGCCAGCCGTCTTGGCGGGAGTCTGGGGCAAGAGACCCAGTACTTC
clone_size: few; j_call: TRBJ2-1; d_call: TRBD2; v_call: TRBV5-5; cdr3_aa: CASSYPGLANEQFF; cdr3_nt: TGTGCCAGCAGCTATCCGGGACTAGCGAATGAGCAGTTCTTC
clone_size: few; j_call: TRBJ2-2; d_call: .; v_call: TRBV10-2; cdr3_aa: CASGSWRANTGELFF; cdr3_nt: TGCGCCAGCGGATCCTGGCGAGCGAACACCGGGGAGCTGTTTTTT
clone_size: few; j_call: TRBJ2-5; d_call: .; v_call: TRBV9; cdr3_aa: CASSGQYQETQYF; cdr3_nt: TGTGCCAGCAGCGGACAGTACCAAGAGACCCAGTACTTC
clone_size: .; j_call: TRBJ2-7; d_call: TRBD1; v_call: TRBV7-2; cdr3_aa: CASSQQTGVEQYF; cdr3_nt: TGTGCCAGCAGTCAACAGACAGGGGTCGAGCAGTACTTC
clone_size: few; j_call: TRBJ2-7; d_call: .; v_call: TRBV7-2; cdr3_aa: CASSPDDEQYF; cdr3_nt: TGTGCCAGCAGCCCTGACGACGAGCAGTACTTC
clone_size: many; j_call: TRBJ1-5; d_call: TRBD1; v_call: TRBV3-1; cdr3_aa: CASSQAGTGGNQPQHF; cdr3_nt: TGTGCCAGCAGCCAAGCAGGGACAGGGGGCAATCAGCCCCAGCATTTT
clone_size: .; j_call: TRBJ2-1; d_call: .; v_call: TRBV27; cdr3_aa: CASSLSQSSYNEQFF; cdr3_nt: TGTGCCAGCAGTTTATCTCAGAGCTCCTACAATGAGCAGTTCTTC
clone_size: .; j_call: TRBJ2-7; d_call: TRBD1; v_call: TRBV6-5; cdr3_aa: CASSYGTEVYKQYF; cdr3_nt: TGTGCCAGCAGTTACGGGACAGAGGTCTACAAGCAGTACTTC
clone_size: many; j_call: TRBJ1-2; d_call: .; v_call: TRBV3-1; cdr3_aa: CASNFLRKANYGYTF; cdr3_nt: TGTGCCAGCAACTTCCTGAGGAAGGCTAACTATGGCTACACCTTC
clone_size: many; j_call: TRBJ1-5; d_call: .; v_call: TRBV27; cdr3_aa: CASGVVGYQPQHF; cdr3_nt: TGTGCCAGCGGGGTTGTGGGTTATCAGCCCCAGCATTTT
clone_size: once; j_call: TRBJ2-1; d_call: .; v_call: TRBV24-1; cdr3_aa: CATKNYRDKQFF; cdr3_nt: TGTGCCACCAAGAATTACAGGGACAAGCAGTTCTTC
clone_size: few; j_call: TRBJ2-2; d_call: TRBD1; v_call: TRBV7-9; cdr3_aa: CATLDRGENTGELFF; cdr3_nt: TGTGCCACCTTGGACAGGGGGGAAAACACCGGGGAGCTGTTTTTT
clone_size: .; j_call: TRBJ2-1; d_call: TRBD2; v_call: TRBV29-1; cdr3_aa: CSVEWTRDYNEQFF; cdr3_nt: TGCAGCGTAGAATGGACTAGGGACTACAATGAGCAGTTCTTC
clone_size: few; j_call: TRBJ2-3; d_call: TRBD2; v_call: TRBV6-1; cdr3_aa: CASSAQGFQLAGSNTDTQYF; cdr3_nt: TGTGCCAGCAGTGCACAGGGTTTCCAACTAGCGGGTAGTAACACAGATACGCAGTATTTT
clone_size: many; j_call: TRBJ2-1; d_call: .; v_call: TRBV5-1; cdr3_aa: CASRQAGNNEQFF; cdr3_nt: TGCGCCAGCAGGCAAGCGGGTAACAATGAGCAGTTCTTC
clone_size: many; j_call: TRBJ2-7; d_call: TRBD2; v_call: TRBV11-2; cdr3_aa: CASSQTKGQLRSGSYEQYF; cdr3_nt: TGTGCCAGCAGCCAAACCAAGGGACAGCTTCGTAGCGGGAGCTACGAGCAGTACTTC
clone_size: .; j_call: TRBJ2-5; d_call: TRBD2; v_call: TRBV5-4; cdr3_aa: CASSRGGPAGSGETQYF; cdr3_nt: TGTGCCAGCAGCCGGGGGGGCCCTGCGGGAAGTGGGGAGACCCAGTACTTC
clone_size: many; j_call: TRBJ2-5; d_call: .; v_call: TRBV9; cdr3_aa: CASSVEWGSGVETQYF; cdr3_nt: TGTGCCAGCAGCGTGGAGTGGGGCTCGGGGGTTGAGACCCAGTACTTC
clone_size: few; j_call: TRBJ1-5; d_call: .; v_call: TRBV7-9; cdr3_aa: CASANSNSNQPQHF; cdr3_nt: TGTGCCAGCGCCAACAGCAATAGCAATCAGCCCCAGCATTTT
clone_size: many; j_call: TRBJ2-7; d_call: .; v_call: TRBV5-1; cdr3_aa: CASSLEGVTYEQYF; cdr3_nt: TGCGCCAGCAGCTTGGAGGGAGTTACCTACGAGCAGTACTTC
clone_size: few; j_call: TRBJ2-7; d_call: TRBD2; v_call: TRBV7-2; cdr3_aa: CASSPGLLLAGASYEQYF; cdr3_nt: TGTGCCAGCAGCCCAGGCCTTCTCCTAGCGGGAGCTTCCTACGAGCAGTACTTC
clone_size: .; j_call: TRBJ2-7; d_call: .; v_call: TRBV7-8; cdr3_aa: CASSLVGQGLPEQYF; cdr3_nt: TGTGCCAGCAGCTTAGTAGGGCAGGGGCTGCCCGAGCAGTACTTC